This T cell receptor (beta chain) is drawn from a study of graft-versus-host responses after intestinal transplantation. On the study more broadly: Each transplant was multivisceral, liver-intestinal, or isolated intestinal.

Study results and caveats: Recipient marrow held GvH clones, some first seen in ileum or blood. Researchers found peak circulating GvH clone levels linked to early post-transplant HvG declines.

Assay used: immunoSEQ multiplex PCR; TCRdb lists only in-frame clones, some missing. The sample lists under 150,000 clones; around 95% were seen once. Points on this clone: Its specificity is not known.

CDR1 is MNHNS and CDR2 is SASEGT in the germline V gene. The CDR3 spans 16 residues. Trimming pared 0 bases from V and 3 bases from J, leaving 12 bases between. The TCR was taken from a human donor who received an intestinal transplant. The chain joins TRBV6-1 to TRBJ1-5; no reliable D call. This specimen was unstimulated CD8+ T cells sorted from spleen or lymph node cells, taken before intestinal transplant. The CDR3 nucleotides read TGTGCCAGCAGTGAAGCCGACTCAGGTCTCAATCAGCCCCAGCATTTT. It yields the protein CASSEADSGLNQPQHF.